What follows are 8 T cell receptor beta chains derived from one specimen sequenced in a study of T cells in localized non-small cell lung cancer. TCRdb's table, derived via immunoSEQ multiplex PCR, lists solely in-frame clones and lacks some. The table includes more than 2,500 clones, around 25% detected once. The sample was normal lung tissue next to the tumor, taken before any cancer treatment. All receptors come from a female donor of 60 years or more with stage I squamous cell lung carcinoma.

This sequence joins TRBV2 and TRBJ2-7, with a weak D call TRBD2 (6 bases). V lost 4 bases to trimming and J lost 0 bases, with 10 bases between them. Germline V gene data show CDR1 as SNHLY and CDR2 as FYNNEI. This CDR3 region has 14 residues. The CDR3 DNA reads as TGTGCCAGCAGTGGGGGGGAGCTCTCCTACGAGCAGTACTTC. Translated: CASSGGELSYEQYF. The full variable domain, its missing parts supplied by reference TRBV2 and TRBJ2-7, is EPEVTQTPSHQVTQMGQEVILRCVPISNHLYFYWYRQILGQKVEFLVSFYNNEISEKSEIFDDQFSVERPDGSNFTLKIRSTKLEDSAMYFCASSGGELSYEQYFGPGTRLTVT.

The chain is built from TRBV28 and TRBJ1-5, with no clear D. Germline lookup yields CDR1 MDHEN and CDR2 SYDVKM. Between the trimmed V and J ends, which lost 4 bases and 7 bases, there was a span of 8 bases. The CDR3 consists of 12 residues. The CDR3 region is CASSSSVQPQHF. CDR3 DNA: TGTGCCAGCAGTTCCTCAGTGCAGCCCCAGCATTTT. Full variable domain (outside the CDR3, taken from reference TRBV28 and TRBJ1-5): DVKVTQSSRYLVKRTGEKVFLECVQDMDHENMFWYRQDPGLGLRLIYFSYDVKMKEKGDIPEGYSVSREKKERFSLILESASTNQTSMYLCASSSSVQPQHFGDGTRLSIL.

The rearrangement uses TRBV19 and TRBJ1-5; TRBD1 matches 9 bases. Looked up from germline, CDR1 is LNHDA and CDR2 is SQIVND (reference sequence). V lost 7 bases to trimming and J lost 2 bases; unmatched junction nucleotides: 3. The CDR3 length is 14 residues. For the CDR3, the DNA is TGTGCCAGTACCTGGGACAGGGGCAATCAGCCCCAGCATTTT. Amino acids: CASTWDRGNQPQHF.

V is TRBV30 and J is TRBJ2-7; 12 bases are shared with TRBD1. The junction had 7 bases not matched to a gene; V was cut back by 0 bases and J by 7 bases. In germline, CDR1 is GTSNPN, CDR2 SVGIG (reference sequence). This CDR3 comprises 15 residues. The CDR3 region is CAWSVTGTGGREQYF. The CDR3 DNA reads TGTGCCTGGAGTGTAACCGGGACAGGGGGCCGGGAGCAGTACTTC.

This clone was observed a few times. The chain recombines TRBV9 with TRBJ1-1; D is ambiguous. CDR3 length: 13 residues. Germline V gene lookup returns CDR1 SGDLS and CDR2 YYNGEE. V dropped 0 bases and J dropped 8 bases, with 11 bases sitting between them. The CDR3 nucleotides read TGTGCCAGCAGCGTAGAAGGGCAAGGGGAAGCTTTCTTT. Translating gives CASSVEGQGEAFF.

CDR3 loop: CAWSEGHSEKLFF. CDR3 nucleotide sequence: TGTGCCTGGAGTGAGGGACATTCGGAAAAACTGTTTTTT. J is TRBJ1-4 and V is TRBV30; possibly TRBD1 for D (6 bases). The CDR3 totals 13 residues. The V end lost 1 base, the J end lost 8 bases, and 11 bases lay between the germline ends. Germline CDR1 reads GTSNPN; CDR2 reads SVGIG (reference sequence).

The V and J genes are TRBV19 and TRBJ1-4; maybe TRBD1 (6 bases). This CDR3 contains 15 residues. Germline V gene data show CDR1 as LNHDA and CDR2 as SQIVND (reference sequence). Trimming removed 6 bases at V and 6 bases at J, with 17 bases between. As DNA, the CDR3 is TGTGCCAGTAGAATGACCGGGGGGGCGGATGAAAAACTGTTTTTT. Protein sequence: CASRMTGGADEKLFF.

The chain is built from TRBV15 and TRBJ1-1; 8 bases are shared with TRBD1. The V gene's germline CDR1 is LNHNV and CDR2 YYDKDF (reference sequence). The CDR3 consists of 15 residues. The V and J ends lost 5 bases and 0 bases, in that order; junction bases with no gene match: 5. Here the CDR3 DNA reads TGTGCCACCAGCGTTTGGACAGGGCTGAACACTGAAGCTTTCTTT. Its protein product is CATSVWTGLNTEAFF.